This T cell receptor beta chain was observed in a study of cytomegalovirus exposure and HLA in healthy donors. The germline V gene has CDR1 SGHNT and CDR2 YYREEE (reference sequence). CDR3 length: 13 residues. The ends were cut back, 5 bases at V and 3 bases at J, with 11 bases in the middle. PCR used 60 Vbeta primers and 13 Jbeta primers. Sequenced by immunoSEQ multiplex PCR; TCRdb stores in-frame clones only, minus some. The table includes about 160,000 clones, around 84% detected once. The chain employs TRBV5-4 and TRBJ2-5, with D perhaps matching TRBD1 (5 bases). The sample consisted of PBMCs. This sequence originates from a young man in good health and CMV-seronegative. CDR3 residues: CASSYDSKETQYF. As DNA, the CDR3 is TGTGCCAGCAGTTATGACAGTAAAGAGACCCAGTACTTC.